The entry that follows covers one T cell receptor (beta chain) sequence. This specimen belongs to a study of T cells in tuberculosis. Across the study: CD1B tetramers identified T cells specific for mycobacterial lipid GMM. Study-wide results and caveats: Some low-affinity tetramer-binding T cells may be absent from this sample.

V lost 2 bases and J lost 0; bases outside the gene matches: 8. The CDR3 contains 18 residues. Sequencing of TCR-alpha and TCR-beta chains was unpaired. Libraries were prepared by immunoSEQ multiplex PCR; TCRdb keeps only in-frame clonotypes and omits some of them. This sample has 85,000 to 100,000 clones, with around 90% found just once. Thawed, overnight-rested PBMC were stained with GMM-loaded CD1B tetramer, viability dye and anti-CD3, then sorted. The lipid loaded on the CD1B tetramers was C32 glucose monomycolate from Rhodococcus equi. CD14-expressing monocytes were removed from PBMC before cryopreservation and sorting.

This TCR was recovered from an adult woman with latent tuberculosis. The sample taken for sequencing was CD1b-GMM tetramer-negative cells sorted from PBMCs. V and J are TRBV23-1 and TRBJ2-1; 9 bases are a match to TRBD1. TRBV23-1 is placed among ORFs of uncertain function. CDR3 amino acids: CASSQISGTGRSYNEQFF. The CDR3 nucleotides read TGCGCCAGCAGTCAAATCTCCGGGACAGGGCGCTCCTACAATGAGCAGTTCTTC.